The 29 T cell receptor beta chains in this list originate from one sample, sequenced in a study of T cell responses to AZD1222 COVID-19 vaccine. The protocol was immunoSEQ multiplex PCR, while the TCRdb copy is restricted to in-frame clones and leaves out a portion. Of under 170,000 clones listed, 80% to 95% are singletons. The sequenced sample was peripheral blood, obtained 28 days after the second AZD1222 dose. The source of these receptors is an adult who received the AZD1222 COVID-19 vaccine.

V and J are TRBV7-2 and TRBJ2-1; the D is unclear. V shed 2 bases and J shed 4 bases, with 9 bases lying between them. Looked up from germline, CDR1 is SGHTA and CDR2 is FQGNSA. The CDR3 runs 14 residues. The CDR3 loop is CASSLIPWYNEQFF. The CDR3 DNA follows: TGTGCCAGCAGCTTAATACCCTGGTACAATGAGCAGTTCTTC.

The chain joins TRBV18 to TRBJ2-6; D gene unclear. V shed 3 bases and J shed 1 base, with 4 bases lying between them. The CDR3 loop spans 14 amino acids. Germline assignment: CDR1 KGHSH and CDR2 LQKENI. The CDR3 region is CASSPLSGANVLTF. The CDR3 DNA follows: TGTGCCAGCTCACCTCTTTCTGGGGCCAACGTCCTGACTTTC. Full variable domain (missing parts from reference TRBV18 and TRBJ2-6): NAGVMQNPRHLVRRRGQEARLRCSPMKGHSHVYWYRQLPEEGLKFMVYLQKENIIDESGMPKERFSAEFPKEGPSILRIQQVVRGDSAAYFCASSPLSGANVLTFGAGSRLTVL.

The J gene is TRBJ1-5, the V gene TRBV7-8; D is uncertain. CDR1 is SGHVS and CDR2 is FQNEAQ in the germline V gene. The CDR3 length is 15 residues. Between the trimmed V and J ends, which lost 1 base and 0 bases, there was a span of 7 bases. The CDR3, as DNA: TGTGCCAGCAGCTTAGACCACTATAGCAATCAGCCCCAGCATTTT. Translation: CASSLDHYSNQPQHF.

The V call is TRBV9, the J call TRBJ1-5; no reliable D call. The germline V gene has CDR1 SGDLS and CDR2 YYNGEE. The CDR3 contains 15 residues. Trimming removed 0 bases at V and 7 bases at J, with 14 bases between. In DNA form, the CDR3 reads TGTGCCAGCAGCGTAGACGGTAGGGCTCAACAGCCCCAGCATTTT. Its protein product is CASSVDGRAQQPQHF. Based on the CDR3 plus reference TRBV9 and TRBJ1-5, the full variable domain is DSGVTQTPKHLITATGQRVTLRCSPRSGDLSVYWYQQSLDQGLQFLIQYYNGEERAKGNILERFSAQQFPDLHSELNLSSLELGDSALYFCASSVDGRAQQPQHFGDGTRLSIL.

The chain uses TRBV11-2 and TRBJ1-1, with D possibly matching TRBD1 (6 bases). This CDR3 is built from 15 residues. The ends were cut back, 3 bases at V and 0 bases at J, with 11 bases in the middle. Germline V gene lookup returns CDR1 SGHAT and CDR2 FQNNGV. CDR3 bases: TGTGCCAGCAGCTTCGCGGGGGCTGTGAACACTGAAGCTTTCTTT. It encodes CASSFAGAVNTEAFF.

The chain is built from TRBV4-1 and TRBJ2-1; D might be TRBD1 or TRBD2, each matching 5 bases. This CDR3 spans 14 amino acids. The germline V gene encodes CDR1 MGHRA and CDR2 YSYEKL. The ends were cut back, 1 base at V and 8 bases at J, with 12 bases in the middle. DNA for the CDR3: TGCGCCAGCAGCCAAGTCGGGCTGGGGGATGAGCAGTTCTTC. Protein product: CASSQVGLGDEQFF.

The chain carries TRBV5-4 and TRBJ1-6; D gene unclear. V dropped 2 bases and J dropped 0 bases, with 3 bases sitting between them. CDR1 is SGHNT, CDR2 YYREEE, per germline (reference sequence). The CDR3 runs to 14 residues. CDR3 nucleotides: TGTGCCAGCAGCTTAAGCTCCTATAATTCACCCCTCCACTTT. Residues: CASSLSSYNSPLHF.

CDR3 sequence (DNA): TGTGCCAGCAGTTCTCGGGGATCCTCCCCTGAAGCTTTCTTT. Residues: CASSSRGSSPEAFF. The V call is TRBV27, the J call TRBJ1-1; no clear D gene. CDR1 and CDR2 (germline): MNHEY, SMNVEV (reference sequence). The CDR3 is 14 residues long. V lost 4 bases to trimming and J lost 6 bases, with 15 bases between them.

The chain combines TRBV7-9 with TRBJ2-1, with D unresolved. Trimming removed 4 bases from V and 0 bases from J, with 16 bases in between. Germline V CDR1 and CDR2: SEHNR, FQNEAQ (reference sequence). The CDR3 has 17 residues. The CDR3 DNA sequence: TGTGCCAGCAGCTCCGTTAGGGCGGCCAGCTCCTACAATGAGCAGTTCTTC. This sequence encodes CASSSVRAASSYNEQFF.

The V and J genes are TRBV7-8 and TRBJ1-3, with D possibly TRBD1 on 6 matching bases. Germline CDR1 SGHVS, CDR2 FQNEAQ. V gave up 0 bases and J gave up 2 bases, with 8 bases separating them. CDR3 size: 15 residues. CDR3 amino acids: CASSLAGATGNTIYF. The CDR3 coding sequence is TGTGCCAGCAGCTTAGCGGGGGCAACTGGAAACACCATATATTTT.

This chain links TRBV25-1 with TRBJ2-2; D gene unclear. Germline V gene lookup returns CDR1 MGHDK and CDR2 SYGVNS. V was trimmed by 2 bases and J by 3 bases, leaving 4 bases between them. The CDR3 runs 13 residues. The CDR3 nucleotides read TGTGCCAGCAGTGAAGTTTACACCGGGGAGCTGTTTTTT. As protein: CASSEVYTGELFF.

The chain recombines TRBV27 with TRBJ1-1; D gene unclear. Germline CDR1 and CDR2: MNHEY and SMNVEV (reference sequence). The length of the CDR3 is 13 residues. V was pared by 5 bases and J by 0 bases, with 7 bases between. CDR3 loop: CASSPTLNTEAFF. The CDR3 nucleotides read TGTGCCAGCAGTCCAACACTGAACACTGAAGCTTTCTTT.

In its sample, this clone was seen once. The rearrangement uses TRBV14 and TRBJ1-6; weak D call: TRBD1 (5 bases). V was cut by 0 bases and J by 9 bases, with 6 bases left in between. The CDR3 consists of 13 residues. Germline CDR1 and CDR2: SGHDN and FVKESK. The CDR3 DNA is TGTGCCAGCAGCCAAGACAGGGTTTCACCCCTCCACTTT. It codes for CASSQDRVSPLHF.

The rearrangement joins TRBV6-5 to TRBJ2-2; D ambiguous. Per the germline V gene, CDR1 is MNHEY and CDR2 is SVGAGI. The CDR3 sequence is 12 residues long. V dropped 7 bases and J dropped 3 bases, with 6 bases sitting between them. The CDR3 nucleotides are TGTGCCAGCATACAGCACACCGGGGAGCTGTTTTTT. Its translation is CASIQHTGELFF.

In DNA form, the CDR3 reads TGTGCCAGCAGCCAATGGACAGGGGTCCAAGAGACCCAGTACTTC. Encoded protein: CASSQWTGVQETQYF. The genes are TRBV14 and TRBJ2-5; 9 bases line up with TRBD1. The CDR3 length is 15 residues. With 2 bases clipped from V and 1 base from J, the junction kept 2 bases outside the gene matches. Germline assignment: CDR1 SGHDN and CDR2 FVKESK.

CDR3 sequence reads: CASSLSGGDLGYTF. The CDR3 DNA reads TGTGCCAGCAGTTTATCGGGGGGGGACCTTGGCTACACCTTC. The V and J genes are TRBV27 and TRBJ1-2, with D possibly being TRBD1 (5 bases). The CDR3 length is 14 residues. Germline CDR1 reads MNHEY; CDR2 reads SMNVEV (reference sequence). The V gene lost 0 bases and the J gene lost 7 bases, with 12 bases spanning the gap.

The CDR3 DNA sequence: TGCGCCAGCAGCCCCACGACAGGGAAGGTGTCGGAACTGTTTTTT. As protein: CASSPTTGKVSELFF. The V and J genes are TRBV4-1 and TRBJ1-4, with 7 bases aligning to TRBD1. The germline V gene has CDR1 MGHRA and CDR2 YSYEKL. Trimming cost V 4 bases and J 12 bases; bases outside gene matches: 14. CDR3 length equals 15 residues.

The chain links TRBV12-3 or TRBV12-4 to TRBJ2-2; D gene unclear. The CDR3 is 13 residues long. V lost 6 bases and J lost 9, with 14 bases in between. DNA of the CDR3: TGTGCCAGCAGCCCGCTTGTGGTCTGGGAGCTGTTTTTT. This translates into CASSPLVVWELFF.

J is TRBJ1-1 and V is TRBV7-9; 7 bases are shared with TRBD1. Germline V gives CDR1 SEHNR, CDR2 FQNEAQ (reference sequence). Trimming removed 5 bases from V and 6 bases from J; junction bases left unmatched: 6. The CDR3 is made up of 13 amino acids. CDR3 sequence: CASSPWDRPEAFF. The CDR3 coding sequence is TGTGCCAGCAGCCCATGGGACAGACCTGAAGCTTTCTTT.

The chain is built from TRBV2 and TRBJ1-1; no firm D call. V lost 6 bases, J lost 1 base, and 12 bases lay in between. Germline CDR1 and CDR2: SNHLY and FYNNEI. The CDR3 sequence is 14 residues long. This chain's CDR3 is CASRVELENTEAFF. DNA of the CDR3: TGTGCCAGCAGGGTTGAGTTAGAGAACACTGAAGCTTTCTTT.

Only one count was recorded for this clone. The rearrangement uses TRBV12-1 and TRBJ2-4. TRBV12-1 constitutes a pseudogene. The CDR3 length is 13 residues. The CDR3 sequence: CASSQRAKNIQYF. CDR3 bases: TGTGCCAGCAGCCAACGCGCCAAAAACATTCAGTACTTC.

The chain uses TRBV5-8 and TRBJ1-5; D ambiguous. The CDR3 has 12 amino acids. Per germline, CDR1 SGHTS and CDR2 YDEGEE. V was clipped by 0 bases and J by 6 bases, with 4 bases between them. The CDR3, as DNA: TGTGCCAGCAGCTTGGTTAGTCAGCCCCAGCATTTT. The encoded protein is CASSLVSQPQHF.

This clone turned up a few times. The chain couples TRBV12-3 or TRBV12-4 to TRBJ2-7, with no clear D. This CDR3 region has 12 residues. Trimming shortened V by 3 bases and J by 3 bases, and 6 bases separated the two germline ends. CDR3 DNA sequence: TGTGCCAGCAGTTTCGCGCTCTACGAGCAGTACTTC. Translated: CASSFALYEQYF.

The chain uses TRBV12-3 or TRBV12-4 and TRBJ2-5; D not resolved. V lost 5 bases to trimming and J lost 4 bases, with 8 bases between them. This CDR3 is built from 12 residues. The CDR3 sequence is CASSKVGETQYF. CDR3 coding DNA: TGTGCCAGCAGTAAGGTTGGAGAGACCCAGTACTTC.

CDR3 sequence reads: CASRTGYYEQYF. The CDR3 nucleotides are TGTGCCAGCAGAACAGGTTACTACGAGCAGTACTTC. The J gene is TRBJ2-7, the V gene TRBV27; possibly TRBD1 for D (5 bases). Trimming left V 6 bases short and J 3 bases short, with 9 bases between. This CDR3 has 12 amino acids. Germline assignment: CDR1 MNHEY and CDR2 SMNVEV (reference sequence).

V is TRBV19 and J is TRBJ1-2; D is perhaps TRBD1 (6 bases). Germline CDR1 reads LNHDA; CDR2 reads SQIVND (reference sequence). The CDR3 runs to 16 residues. V dropped 1 base and J dropped 4 bases, with 16 bases sitting between them. CDR3 coding DNA: TGTGCCAGTAGTATAGTCGGGGACACATTAGCCTATGGCTACACCTTC. This codes for CASSIVGDTLAYGYTF.

The J gene is TRBJ2-3, the V gene TRBV4-1; 15 positions match TRBD2. J gave up 6 bases and V 3 bases, and 4 bases lay outside the gene matches. Per germline, CDR1 MGHRA and CDR2 YSYEKL. The CDR3 spans 16 residues. The CDR3 reads CASSHGLAGGPDTQYF. The CDR3 nucleotides are TGCGCCAGCAGCCACGGACTAGCGGGAGGGCCGGATACGCAGTATTTT.

V gene TRBV5-6 combines with J gene TRBJ2-7; TRBD2 aligns across 10 bases. Germline-derived CDR1 and CDR2 are SGHDT and YYEEEE. V shed 4 bases, J shed 3 bases, and the junction held 10 bases outside the gene matches. This CDR3 region has 16 residues. CDR3 nucleotides: TGTGCCAGCAGCACCTCTTACGGGACTAGCGTCTACGAGCAGTACTTC. Protein sequence: CASSTSYGTSVYEQYF.

V gene TRBV7-9 combines with J gene TRBJ2-3, with 8 bases that match TRBD1. The CDR3 contains 15 residues. Per the germline V gene, CDR1 is SEHNR and CDR2 is FQNEAQ (reference sequence). V lost 1 base to trimming and J lost 4 bases; unmatched junction nucleotides: 4. Here the CDR3 DNA reads TGTGCCAGCAGCTTAGGGTCGGACAGGGCAGATACGCAGTATTTT. This sequence encodes CASSLGSDRADTQYF.